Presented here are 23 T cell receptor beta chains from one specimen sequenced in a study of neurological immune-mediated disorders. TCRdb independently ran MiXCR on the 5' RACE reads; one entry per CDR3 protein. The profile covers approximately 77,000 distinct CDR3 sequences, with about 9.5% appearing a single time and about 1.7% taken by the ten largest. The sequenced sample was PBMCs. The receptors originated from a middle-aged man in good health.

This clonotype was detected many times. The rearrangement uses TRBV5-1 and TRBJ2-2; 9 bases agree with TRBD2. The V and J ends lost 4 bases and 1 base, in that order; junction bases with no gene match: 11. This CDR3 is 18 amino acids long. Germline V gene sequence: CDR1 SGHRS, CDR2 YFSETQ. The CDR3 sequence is CASSAAPGLAVNTGELFF. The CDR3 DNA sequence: TGCGCCAGCAGCGCCGCCCCGGGACTAGCTGTGAACACCGGGGAGCTGTTTTTT.

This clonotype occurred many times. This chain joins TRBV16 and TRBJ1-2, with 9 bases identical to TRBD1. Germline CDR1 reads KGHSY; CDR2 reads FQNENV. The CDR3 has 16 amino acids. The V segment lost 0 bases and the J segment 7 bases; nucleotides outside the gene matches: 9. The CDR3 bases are TGTGCCAGCAGCCAATCGGGCGGGACAGGGTCCTTTGGCTACACCTTC. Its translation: CASSQSGGTGSFGYTF.

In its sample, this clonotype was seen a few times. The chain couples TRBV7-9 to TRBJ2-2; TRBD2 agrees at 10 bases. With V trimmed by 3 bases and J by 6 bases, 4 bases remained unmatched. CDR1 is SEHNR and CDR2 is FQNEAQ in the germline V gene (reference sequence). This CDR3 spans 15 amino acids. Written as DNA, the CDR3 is TGTGCCAGCAGCTTTTCTAGCGGGAGTTCCGGGGAGCTGTTTTTT. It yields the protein CASSFSSGSSGELFF. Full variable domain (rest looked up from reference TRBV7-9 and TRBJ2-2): DTGVSQNPRHKITKRGQNVTFRCDPISEHNRLYWYRQTLGQGPEFLTYFQNEAQLEKSRLLSDRFSAERPKGSFSTLEIQRTEQGDSAMYLCASSFSSGSSGELFFGEGSRLTVL.

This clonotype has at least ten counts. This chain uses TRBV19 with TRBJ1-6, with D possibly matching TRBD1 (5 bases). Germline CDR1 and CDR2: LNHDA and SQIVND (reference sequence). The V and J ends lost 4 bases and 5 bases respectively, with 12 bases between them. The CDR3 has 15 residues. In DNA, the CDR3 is TGTGCCAGTAGTACAACCGGGACCCATAATTCACCCCTCCACTTT. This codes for CASSTTGTHNSPLHF.

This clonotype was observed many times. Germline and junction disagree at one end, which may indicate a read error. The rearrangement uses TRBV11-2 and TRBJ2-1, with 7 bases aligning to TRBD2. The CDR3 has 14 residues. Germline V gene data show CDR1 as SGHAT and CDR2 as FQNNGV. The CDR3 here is CAGSPPGGRNEQFF. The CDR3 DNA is TGTGCCGGCAGCCCTCCGGGGGGTAGGAATGAGCAGTTCTTC. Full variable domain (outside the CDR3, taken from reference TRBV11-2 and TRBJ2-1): EAGVAQSPRYKIIEKRQSVAFWCNPISGHATLYWYQQILGQGPKLLIQFQNNGVVDDSQLPKDRFSAERLKGVDSTLKIQPAKLEDSAVYLCAGSPPGGRNEQFFGPGTRLTVL.

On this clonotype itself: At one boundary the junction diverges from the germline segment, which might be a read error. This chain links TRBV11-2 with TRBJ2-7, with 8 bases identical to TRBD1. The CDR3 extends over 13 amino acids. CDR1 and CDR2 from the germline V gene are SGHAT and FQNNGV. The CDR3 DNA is TGTGCCAGCAGCATAGACAGGGGCTACGAGCAGTACTTC. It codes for CASSIDRGYEQYF.

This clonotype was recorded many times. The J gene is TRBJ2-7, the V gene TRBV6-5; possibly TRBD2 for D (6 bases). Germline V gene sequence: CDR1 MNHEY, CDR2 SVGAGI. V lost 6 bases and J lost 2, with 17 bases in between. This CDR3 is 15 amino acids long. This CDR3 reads CASSLSRAGTYEQYF. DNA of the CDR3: TGTGCCAGCAGCCTAAGTAGAGCGGGCACCTACGAGCAGTACTTC.

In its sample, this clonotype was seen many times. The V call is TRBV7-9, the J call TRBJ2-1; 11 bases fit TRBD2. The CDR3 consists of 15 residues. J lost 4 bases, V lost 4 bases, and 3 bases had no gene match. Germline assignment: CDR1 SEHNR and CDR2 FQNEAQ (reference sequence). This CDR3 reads CASSWGLAEYNEQFF. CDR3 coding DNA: TGTGCCAGCAGCTGGGGACTAGCGGAATACAATGAGCAGTTCTTC.

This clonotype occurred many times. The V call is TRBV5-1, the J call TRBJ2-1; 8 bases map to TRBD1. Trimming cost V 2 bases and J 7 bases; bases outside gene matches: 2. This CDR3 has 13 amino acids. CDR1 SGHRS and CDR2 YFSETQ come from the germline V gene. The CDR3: CASSLGQGNEQFF. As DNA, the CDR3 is TGCGCCAGCAGCTTAGGACAGGGAAATGAGCAGTTCTTC.

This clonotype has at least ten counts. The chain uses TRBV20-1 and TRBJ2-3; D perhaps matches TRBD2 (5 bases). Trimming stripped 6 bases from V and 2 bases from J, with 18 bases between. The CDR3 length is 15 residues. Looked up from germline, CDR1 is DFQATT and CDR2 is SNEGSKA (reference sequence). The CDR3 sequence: CSAPPQRSFTDTQYF. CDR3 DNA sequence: TGCAGTGCCCCCCCCCAGCGGTCCTTCACAGATACGCAGTATTTT.

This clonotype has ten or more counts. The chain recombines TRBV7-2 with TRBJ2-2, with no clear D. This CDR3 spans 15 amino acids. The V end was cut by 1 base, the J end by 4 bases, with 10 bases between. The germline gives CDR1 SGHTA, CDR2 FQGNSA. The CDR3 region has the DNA TGTGCCAGCAGCTTAGTACGGGCTAGCACCGGGGAGCTGTTTTTT. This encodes CASSLVRASTGELFF.

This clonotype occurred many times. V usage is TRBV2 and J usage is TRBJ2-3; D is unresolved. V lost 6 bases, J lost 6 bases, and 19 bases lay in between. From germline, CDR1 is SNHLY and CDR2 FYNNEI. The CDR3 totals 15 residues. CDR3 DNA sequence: TGTGCCAGCAGCCTACCGGGCGTTCTTCGCGATACGCAGTATTTT. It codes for CASSLPGVLRDTQYF.

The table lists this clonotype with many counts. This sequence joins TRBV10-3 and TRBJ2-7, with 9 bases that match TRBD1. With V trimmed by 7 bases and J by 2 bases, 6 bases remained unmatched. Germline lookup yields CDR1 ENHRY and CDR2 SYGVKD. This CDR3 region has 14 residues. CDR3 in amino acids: CAINPGTGPYEQYF. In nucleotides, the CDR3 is TGTGCCATCAACCCCGGGACAGGGCCCTACGAGCAGTACTTC.

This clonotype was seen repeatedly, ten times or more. The CDR3 loop is CSVEDQQGYEQYF. For the CDR3, the DNA is TGCAGCGTTGAAGATCAACAGGGCTACGAGCAGTACTTC. The chain is built from TRBV29-1 and TRBJ2-7, with D possibly TRBD1 on 6 matching bases. The V end was cut by 0 bases, the J end by 3 bases, with 9 bases between. The CDR3 runs to 13 residues. Germline V lookup: CDR1 SQVTM, CDR2 ANQGSEA.

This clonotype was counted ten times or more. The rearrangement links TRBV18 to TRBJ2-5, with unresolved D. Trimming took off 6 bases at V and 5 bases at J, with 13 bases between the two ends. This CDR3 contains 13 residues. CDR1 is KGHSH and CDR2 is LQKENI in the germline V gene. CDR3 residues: CASSTTGSETQYF. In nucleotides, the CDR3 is TGTGCCAGCTCCACCACGGGTTCGGAGACCCAGTACTTC.

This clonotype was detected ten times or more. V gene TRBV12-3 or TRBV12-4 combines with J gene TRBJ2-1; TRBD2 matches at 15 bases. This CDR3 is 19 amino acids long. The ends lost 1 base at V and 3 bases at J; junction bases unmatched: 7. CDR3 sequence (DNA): TGTGCCAGCAGTTTAGGGACTAGCGGGGGGGCCGTAGTCTACAATGAGCAGTTCTTC. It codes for CASSLGTSGGAVVYNEQFF.

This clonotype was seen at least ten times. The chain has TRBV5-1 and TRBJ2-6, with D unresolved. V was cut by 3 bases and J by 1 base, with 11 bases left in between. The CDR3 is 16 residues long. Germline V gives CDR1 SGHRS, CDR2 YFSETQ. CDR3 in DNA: TGCGCCAGCAGCTACTCCGGAATTTCTGGGGCCAACGTCCTGACTTTC. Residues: CASSYSGISGANVLTF.

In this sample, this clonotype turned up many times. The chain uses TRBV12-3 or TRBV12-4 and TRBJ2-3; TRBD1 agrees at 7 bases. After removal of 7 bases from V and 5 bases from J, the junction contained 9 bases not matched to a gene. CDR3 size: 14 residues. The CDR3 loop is CASIFSRGIDTQYF. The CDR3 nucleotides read TGTGCCAGCATCTTTAGCAGGGGGATAGATACGCAGTATTTT.

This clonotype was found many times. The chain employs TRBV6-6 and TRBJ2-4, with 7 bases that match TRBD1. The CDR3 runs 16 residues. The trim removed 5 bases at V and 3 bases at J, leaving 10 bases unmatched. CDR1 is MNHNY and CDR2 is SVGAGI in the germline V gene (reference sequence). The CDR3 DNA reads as TGTGCCAGCAGTGCGATACAGGGGATCGGCAAAAACATTCAGTACTTC. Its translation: CASSAIQGIGKNIQYF.

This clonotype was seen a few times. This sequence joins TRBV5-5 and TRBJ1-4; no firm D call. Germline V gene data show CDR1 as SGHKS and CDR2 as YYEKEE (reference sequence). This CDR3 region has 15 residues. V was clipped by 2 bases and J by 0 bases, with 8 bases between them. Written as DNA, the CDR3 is TGTGCCAGCAGCTTTGGAGGATCAACTAATGAAAAACTGTTTTTT. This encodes CASSFGGSTNEKLFF. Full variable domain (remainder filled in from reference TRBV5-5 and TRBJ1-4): DAGVTQSPTHLIKTRGQQVTLRCSPISGHKSVSWYQQVLGQGPQFIFQYYEKEERGRGNFPDRFSARQFPNYSSELNVNALLLGDSALYLCASSFGGSTNEKLFFGSGTQLSVL.

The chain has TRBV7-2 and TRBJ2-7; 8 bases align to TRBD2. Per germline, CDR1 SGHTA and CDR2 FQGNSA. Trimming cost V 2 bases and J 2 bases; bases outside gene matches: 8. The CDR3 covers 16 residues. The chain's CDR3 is CASSLRGTSSAYEQYF. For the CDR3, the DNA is TGTGCCAGCAGCTTACGGGGGACTAGTTCTGCCTACGAGCAGTACTTC.

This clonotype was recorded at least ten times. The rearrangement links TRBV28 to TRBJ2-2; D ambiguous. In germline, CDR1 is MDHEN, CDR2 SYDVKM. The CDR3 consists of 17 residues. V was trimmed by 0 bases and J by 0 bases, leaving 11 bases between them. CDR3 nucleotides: TGTGCCAGCAGTTTATGGGGGATCTACGCGAACACCGGGGAGCTGTTTTTT. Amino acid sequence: CASSLWGIYANTGELFF.

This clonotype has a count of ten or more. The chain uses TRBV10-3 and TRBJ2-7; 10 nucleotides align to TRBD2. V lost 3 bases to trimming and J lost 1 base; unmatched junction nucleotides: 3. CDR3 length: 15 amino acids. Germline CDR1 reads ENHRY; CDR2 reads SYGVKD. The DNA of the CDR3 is TGTGCCATCAGTGAACTAGCGGGAAGTTCCTACGAGCAGTACTTC. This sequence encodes CAISELAGSSYEQYF.